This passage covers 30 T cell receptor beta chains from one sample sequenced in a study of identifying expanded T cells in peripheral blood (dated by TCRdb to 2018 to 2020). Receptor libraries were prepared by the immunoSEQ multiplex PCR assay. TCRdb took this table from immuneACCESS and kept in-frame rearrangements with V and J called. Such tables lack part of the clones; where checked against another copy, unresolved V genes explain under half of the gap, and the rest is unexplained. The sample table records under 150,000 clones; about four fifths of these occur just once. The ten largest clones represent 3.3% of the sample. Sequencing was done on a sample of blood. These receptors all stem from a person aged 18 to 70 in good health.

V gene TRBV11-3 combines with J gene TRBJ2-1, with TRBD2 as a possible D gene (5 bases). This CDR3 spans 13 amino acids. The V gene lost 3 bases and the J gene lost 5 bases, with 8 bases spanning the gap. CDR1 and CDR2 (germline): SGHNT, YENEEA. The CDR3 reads CASSFETNNEQFF. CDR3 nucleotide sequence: TGTGCCAGCAGCTTTGAGACTAACAATGAGCAGTTCTTC.

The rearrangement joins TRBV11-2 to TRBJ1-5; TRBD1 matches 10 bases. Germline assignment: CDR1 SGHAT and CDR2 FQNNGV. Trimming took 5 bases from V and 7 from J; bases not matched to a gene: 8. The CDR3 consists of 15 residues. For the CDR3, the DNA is TGTGCCAGCAGCCAAGACAGGGGGCGCGGACAGCCCCAGCATTTT. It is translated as CASSQDRGRGQPQHF.

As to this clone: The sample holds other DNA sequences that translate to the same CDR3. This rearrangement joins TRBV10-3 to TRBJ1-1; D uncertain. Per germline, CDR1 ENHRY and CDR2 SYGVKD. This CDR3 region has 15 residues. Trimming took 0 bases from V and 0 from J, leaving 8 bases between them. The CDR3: CAISESADLNTEAFF. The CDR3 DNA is TGTGCCATCAGTGAGTCGGCTGATCTGAACACTGAAGCTTTCTTT.

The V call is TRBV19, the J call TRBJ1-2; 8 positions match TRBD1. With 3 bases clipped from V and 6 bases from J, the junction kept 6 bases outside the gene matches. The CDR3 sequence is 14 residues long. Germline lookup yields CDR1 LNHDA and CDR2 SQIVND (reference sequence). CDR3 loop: CASSISGDRNGYTF. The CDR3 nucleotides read TGTGCCAGTAGTATTTCCGGGGACAGGAATGGCTACACCTTC.

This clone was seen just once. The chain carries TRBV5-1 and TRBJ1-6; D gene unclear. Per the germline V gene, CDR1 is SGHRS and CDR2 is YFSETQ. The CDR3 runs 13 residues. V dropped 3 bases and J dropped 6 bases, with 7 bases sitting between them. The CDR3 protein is CASSSWSNSPLHF. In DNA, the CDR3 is TGCGCCAGCAGCTCGTGGAGTAATTCACCCCTCCACTTT.

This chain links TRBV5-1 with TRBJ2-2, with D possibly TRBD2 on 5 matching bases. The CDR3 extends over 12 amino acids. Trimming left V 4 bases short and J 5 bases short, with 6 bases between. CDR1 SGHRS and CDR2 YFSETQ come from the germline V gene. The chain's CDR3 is CASSPGTGELFF. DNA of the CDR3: TGCGCCAGCAGCCCGGGAACCGGGGAGCTGTTTTTT.

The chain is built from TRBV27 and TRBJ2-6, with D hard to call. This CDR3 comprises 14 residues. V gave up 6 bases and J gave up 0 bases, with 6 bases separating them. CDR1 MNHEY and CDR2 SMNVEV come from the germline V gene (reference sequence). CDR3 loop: CASRGNSGANVLTF. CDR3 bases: TGTGCCAGCAGAGGGAACTCTGGGGCCAACGTCCTGACTTTC.

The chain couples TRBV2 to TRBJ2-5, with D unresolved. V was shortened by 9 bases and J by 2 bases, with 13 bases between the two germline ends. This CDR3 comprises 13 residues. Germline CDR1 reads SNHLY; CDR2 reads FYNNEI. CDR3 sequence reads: CARSREMQETQYF. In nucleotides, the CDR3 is TGTGCCAGGTCGAGAGAGATGCAAGAGACCCAGTACTTC.

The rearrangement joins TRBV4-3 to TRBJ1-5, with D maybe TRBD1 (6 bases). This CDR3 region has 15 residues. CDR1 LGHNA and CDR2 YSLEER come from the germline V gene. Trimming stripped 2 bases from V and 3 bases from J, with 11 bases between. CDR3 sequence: CASSQYYRDNQPQHF. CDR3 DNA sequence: TGCGCCAGCAGCCAATACTACAGGGACAATCAGCCCCAGCATTTT.

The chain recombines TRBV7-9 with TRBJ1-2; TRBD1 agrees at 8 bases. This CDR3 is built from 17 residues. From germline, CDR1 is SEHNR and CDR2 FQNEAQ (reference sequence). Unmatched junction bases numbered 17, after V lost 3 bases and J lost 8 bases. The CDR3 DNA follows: TGTGCCAGCAGCTTGCTTTCAGGGGGCGCGAACTATGGGGGCTACACCTTC. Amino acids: CASSLLSGGANYGGYTF. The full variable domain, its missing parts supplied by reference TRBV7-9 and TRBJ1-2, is DTGVSQNPRHKITKRGQNVTFRCDPISEHNRLYWYRQTLGQGPEFLTYFQNEAQLEKSRLLSDRFSAERPKGSFSTLEIQRTEQGDSAMYLCASSLLSGGANYGGYTFGSGTRLTVV.

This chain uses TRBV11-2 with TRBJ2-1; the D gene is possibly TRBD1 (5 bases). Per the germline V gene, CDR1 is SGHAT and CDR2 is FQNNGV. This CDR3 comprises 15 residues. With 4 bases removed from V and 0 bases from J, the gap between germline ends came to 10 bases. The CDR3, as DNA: TGTGCCAGCAGCTCAGGGATGTACTCCTACAATGAGCAGTTCTTC. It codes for CASSSGMYSYNEQFF.

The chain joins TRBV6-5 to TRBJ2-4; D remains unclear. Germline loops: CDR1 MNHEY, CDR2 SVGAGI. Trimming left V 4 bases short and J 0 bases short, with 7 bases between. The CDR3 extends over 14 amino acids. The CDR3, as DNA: TGTGCCAGCAGTTCGGTACTAGCCAAAAACATTCAGTACTTC. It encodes CASSSVLAKNIQYF.

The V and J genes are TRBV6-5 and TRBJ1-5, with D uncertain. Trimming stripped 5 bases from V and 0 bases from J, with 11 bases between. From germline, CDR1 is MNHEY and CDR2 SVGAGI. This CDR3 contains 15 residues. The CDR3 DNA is TGTGCCAGCAGTGCCAGAAATAATAGCAATCAGCCCCAGCATTTT. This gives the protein CASSARNNSNQPQHF.

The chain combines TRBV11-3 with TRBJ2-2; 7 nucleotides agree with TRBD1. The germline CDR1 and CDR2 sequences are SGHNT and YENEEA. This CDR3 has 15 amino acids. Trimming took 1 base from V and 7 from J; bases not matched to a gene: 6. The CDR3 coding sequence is TGTGCCAGCAGCTTAGGCGAGGGGGCTGGCGGGGAGCTGTTTTTT. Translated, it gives CASSLGEGAGGELFF.

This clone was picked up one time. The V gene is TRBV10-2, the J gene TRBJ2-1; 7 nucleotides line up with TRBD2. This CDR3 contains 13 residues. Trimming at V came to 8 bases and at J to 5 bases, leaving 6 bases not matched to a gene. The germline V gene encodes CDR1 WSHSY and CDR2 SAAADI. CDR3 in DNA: TGCGCCAGCGGGAGGGTAGGGAACAATGAGCAGTTCTTC. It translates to CASGRVGNNEQFF.

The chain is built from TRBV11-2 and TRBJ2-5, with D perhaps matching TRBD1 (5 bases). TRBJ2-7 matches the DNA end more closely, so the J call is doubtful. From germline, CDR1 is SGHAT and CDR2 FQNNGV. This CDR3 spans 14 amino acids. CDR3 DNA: TGTGCCAGCAGCCCCGGACATGGGGACTACGAGCAGTACTTC. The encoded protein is CASSPGHGDYEQYF.

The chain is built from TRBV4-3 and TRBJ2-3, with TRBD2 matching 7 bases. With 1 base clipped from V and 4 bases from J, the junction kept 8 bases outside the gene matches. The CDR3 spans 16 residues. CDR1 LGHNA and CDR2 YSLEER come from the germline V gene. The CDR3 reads CASSQVLASGADTQYF. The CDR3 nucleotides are TGCGCCAGCAGCCAAGTACTAGCGTCGGGGGCAGATACGCAGTATTTT.

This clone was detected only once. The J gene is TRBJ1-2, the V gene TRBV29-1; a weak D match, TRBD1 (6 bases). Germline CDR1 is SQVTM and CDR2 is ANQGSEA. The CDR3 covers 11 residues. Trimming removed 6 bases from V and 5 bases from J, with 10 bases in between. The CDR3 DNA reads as TGCAGCGTGGTAGGGGGATATGGCTACACCTTC. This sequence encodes CSVVGGYGYTF.

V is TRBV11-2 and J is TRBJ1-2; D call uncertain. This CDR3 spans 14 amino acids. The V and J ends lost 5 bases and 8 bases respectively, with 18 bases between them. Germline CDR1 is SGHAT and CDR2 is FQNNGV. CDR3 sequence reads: CASSPPRAPEGYTF. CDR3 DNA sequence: TGTGCCAGCAGCCCTCCCCGGGCCCCCGAAGGCTACACCTTC.

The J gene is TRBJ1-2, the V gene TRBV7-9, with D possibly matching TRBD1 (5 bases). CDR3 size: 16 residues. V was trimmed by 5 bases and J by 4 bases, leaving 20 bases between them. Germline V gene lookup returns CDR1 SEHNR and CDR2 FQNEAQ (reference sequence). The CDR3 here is CASSATGTSVPYGYTF. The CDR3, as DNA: TGTGCCAGCAGCGCCACCGGGACCTCAGTTCCCTATGGCTACACCTTC.

In DNA form, the CDR3 reads TGCGCCAGCAGCCAAGATGGGACACGGAGCTATGGCTACACCTTC. This translates into CASSQDGTRSYGYTF. The V call is TRBV4-3, the J call TRBJ1-2; possibly TRBD1 for D (6 bases). V lost 0 bases and J lost 4, with 12 bases in between. The CDR3 contains 15 residues. Germline CDR1 is LGHNA and CDR2 is YSLEER.

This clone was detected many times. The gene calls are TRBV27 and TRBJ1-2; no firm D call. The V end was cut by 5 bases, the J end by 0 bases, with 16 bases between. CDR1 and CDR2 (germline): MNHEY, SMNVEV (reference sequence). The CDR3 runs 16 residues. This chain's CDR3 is CASSATPGLANYGYTF. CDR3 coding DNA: TGTGCCAGCAGTGCGACCCCGGGCCTAGCTAACTATGGCTACACCTTC.

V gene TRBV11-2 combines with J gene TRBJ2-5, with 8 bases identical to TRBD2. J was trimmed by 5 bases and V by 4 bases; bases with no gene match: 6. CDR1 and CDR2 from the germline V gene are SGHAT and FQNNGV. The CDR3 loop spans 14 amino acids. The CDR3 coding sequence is TGTGCCAGCAGCTCTCAGCGGGGGACGGAGACCCAGTACTTC. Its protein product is CASSSQRGTETQYF.

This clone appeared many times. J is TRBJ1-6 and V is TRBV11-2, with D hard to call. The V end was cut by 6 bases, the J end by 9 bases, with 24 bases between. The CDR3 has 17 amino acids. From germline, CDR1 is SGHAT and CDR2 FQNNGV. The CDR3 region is CASRKVGRGGSGSPLHF. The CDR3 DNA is TGTGCCAGCAGAAAAGTGGGCCGAGGCGGGTCGGGTTCACCCCTCCACTTT.

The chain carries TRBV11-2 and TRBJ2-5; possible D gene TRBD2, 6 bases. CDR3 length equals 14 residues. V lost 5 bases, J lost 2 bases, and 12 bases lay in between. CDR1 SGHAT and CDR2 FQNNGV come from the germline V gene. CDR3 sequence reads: CASSKGTFQETQYF. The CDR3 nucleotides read TGTGCCAGCAGCAAGGGGACTTTTCAAGAGACCCAGTACTTC.

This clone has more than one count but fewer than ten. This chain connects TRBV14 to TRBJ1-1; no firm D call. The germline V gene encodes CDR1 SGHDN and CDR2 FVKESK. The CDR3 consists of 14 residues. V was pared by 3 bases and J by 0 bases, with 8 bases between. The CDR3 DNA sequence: TGTGCCAGCAGCCATCTTGGGGTGAACACTGAAGCTTTCTTT. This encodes CASSHLGVNTEAFF. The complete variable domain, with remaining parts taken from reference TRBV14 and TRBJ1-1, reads EAGVTQFPSHSVIEKGQTVTLRCDPISGHDNLYWYRRVMGKEIKFLLHFVKESKQDESGMPNNRFLAERTGGTYSTLKVQPAELEDSGVYFCASSHLGVNTEAFFGQGTRLTVV.

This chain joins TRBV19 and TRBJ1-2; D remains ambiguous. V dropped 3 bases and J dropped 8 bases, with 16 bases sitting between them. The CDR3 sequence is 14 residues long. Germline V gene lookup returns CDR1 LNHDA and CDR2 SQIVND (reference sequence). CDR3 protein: CASSIMGDINGYTF. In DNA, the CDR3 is TGTGCCAGTAGTATTATGGGAGACATCAACGGCTACACCTTC.

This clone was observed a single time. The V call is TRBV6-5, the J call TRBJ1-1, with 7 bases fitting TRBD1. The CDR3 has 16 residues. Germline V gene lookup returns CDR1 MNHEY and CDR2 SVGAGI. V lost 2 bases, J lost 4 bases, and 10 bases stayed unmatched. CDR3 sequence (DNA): TGTGCCAGCAGTTACGGGACAGAATTACCTCTCACTGAAGCTTTCTTT. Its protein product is CASSYGTELPLTEAFF.

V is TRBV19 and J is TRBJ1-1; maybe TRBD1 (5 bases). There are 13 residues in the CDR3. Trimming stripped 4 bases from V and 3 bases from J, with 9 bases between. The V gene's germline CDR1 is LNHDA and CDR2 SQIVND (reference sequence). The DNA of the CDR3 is TGTGCCAGTAGTAATTTGGGGGACACTGAAGCTTTCTTT. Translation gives CASSNLGDTEAFF. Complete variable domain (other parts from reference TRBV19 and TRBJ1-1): DGGITQSPKYLFRKEGQNVTLSCEQNLNHDAMYWYRQDPGQGLRLIYYSQIVNDFQKGDIAEGYSVSREKKESFPLTVTSAQKNPTAFYLCASSNLGDTEAFFGQGTRLTVV.

This CDR3 is CASSVASAGNTIYF. The CDR3 bases are TGTGCCAGCAGCGTAGCCTCTGCAGGAAACACCATATATTTT. The V call is TRBV9, the J call TRBJ1-3, with no clear D. Germline V gene data show CDR1 as SGDLS and CDR2 as YYNGEE. Trimming cost V 0 bases and J 4 bases, with 8 bases left between them. The CDR3 sequence is 14 residues long.